Listed below are T cell receptor beta chains from one sample, sequenced in a study of response to subunit inactivated influenza vaccine. MiXCR was run by TCRdb on the RT-PCR reads, yielding one entry per CDR3 protein. This table has roughly 650,000 distinct CDR3 sequences, 12% to 15% appearing once. The sequencing used PBMCs from blood, collected roughly 2 weeks before vaccination. The receptors come from a man aged 50 or older who received an inactivated influenza vaccine. Both conserved end residues are part of each CDR3. D genes are given only for firm matches. For some rows the clone size is stated as once, few or many, or as a class when expanded; others skip it.

j_call	v_call	clone_size	d_call	cdr3_nt	cdr3_aa
TRBJ2-7	TRBV12-3/TRBV12-4	many	TRBD1	TGTGCCAGCCGCTCGGGACAGGGGTCCTACGAGCAGTACTTC	CASRSGQGSYEQYF
TRBJ2-7	TRBV3-1	many	TRBD1	TGTGCCAGCAGCGACAGGGGTCGGGAGCAGTACTTC	CASSDRGREQYF
TRBJ1-2	TRBV24-1	few	.	TGTGCCACCAGTGATAGCAGGACCTATGGCTACACCTTC	CATSDSRTYGYTF
TRBJ1-5	TRBV6-1	.	TRBD1	TGTGCCAGCAGTGAAGCGGGAGGGCAGGGGGCCCAGCATTTT	CASSEAGGQGAQHF
TRBJ2-7	TRBV20-1	.	.	TGCAGTGCTAGAGTCCCAGGCTTCCACGAGCAGTACTTC	CSARVPGFHEQYF
TRBJ1-3	TRBV27	few	TRBD1	TGTGCCAGCAGCCCTACAGGGGCGCCAGGAAACACCATATATTTT	CASSPTGAPGNTIYF
TRBJ2-7	TRBV12-3/TRBV12-4	few	.	TGTGCCAGCAGGAAACAGGGTACCTACGAGCAGTACTTC	CASRKQGTYEQYF
TRBJ2-3	TRBV9	.	TRBD2	TGTGCCAGCAGCGTTACTAGCGGAAGCACAGATACGCAGTATTTT	CASSVTSGSTDTQYF
TRBJ2-7	TRBV6-1	.	.	TGTGCCAGCAGTCCACCCCCGGGACACTTCTCCTACGAGCAGTACTTC	CASSPPPGHFSYEQYF
TRBJ2-2	TRBV2	.	TRBD2	TGTGCCAGCAAAGGATCTAGCGGAAACACCGGGGAGCTGTTTTTT	CASKGSSGNTGELFF
TRBJ1-4	TRBV19	few	TRBD1	TGTGCCAGTAGTAGCTCACCGGGACAGCATGAAAAACTGTTTTTT	CASSSSPGQHEKLFF
TRBJ2-3	TRBV5-6	many	TRBD2	TGTGCCAGCAGCTTGTTCGGGAAAACTAGCGGGGTCACAGATACGCAGTATTTT	CASSLFGKTSGVTDTQYF
TRBJ1-1	TRBV6-5	once	.	TGTGCCTGCAGTTACGGGGTCGGACTCATGAACACTGAAGCTTTCTTT	CACSYGVGLMNTEAFF
TRBJ2-7	TRBV7-3	.	TRBD2	TGTGCCAGCAGCCCGGCAGCGGGAACCTACGAGCAGTACTTC	CASSPAAGTYEQYF
TRBJ2-7	TRBV4-2	.	TRBD1	TGTGCCAGCAGCCAAGAACAGGGGGGATACGAGCAGTACTTC	CASSQEQGGYEQYF
TRBJ2-7	TRBV18	.	.	TGTGCCAGCTCACCGGCAGACGGTACCTACGAGCAGTACTTC	CASSPADGTYEQYF
TRBJ2-1	TRBV24-1	few	.	TGTGCCACCAGTGATGGAAATAGACGATTTAGCGATGAGCAGTTCTTC	CATSDGNRRFSDEQFF
TRBJ2-7	TRBV28	.	.	TGTGCCAGCAGTTTCAGCTGGCCCTCCTACGAGCAGTACTTC	CASSFSWPSYEQYF
TRBJ2-1	TRBV7-9	.	.	TGTGCCAGCAGCTCGTTACGGGCTTACAATGAGCAGTTCTTC	CASSSLRAYNEQFF
TRBJ2-4	TRBV19	many	.	TGTGCCAGTAGTATCGGGAACATTCAGTACTTC	CASSIGNIQYF
TRBJ1-2	TRBV12-3/TRBV12-4	few	.	.	CASILGAGSRTGYTF
TRBJ1-2	TRBV6-6	.	.	TGTGCCAGCAGCACGACAGCTAACTATGGCTACACCTTC	CASSTTANYGYTF
TRBJ2-1	TRBV20-1	.	.	TGCAGTGCTAGATCTAGCAATGAGCAGTTCTTC	CSARSSNEQFF
TRBJ2-1	TRBV7-9	few	.	TGTGCCAGCAGGAGGGACCACGTTTCCTACAATGAGCAGTTCTTC	CASRRDHVSYNEQFF
TRBJ1-1	TRBV9	.	.	TGTGCCAGCAGCTTACAGGTAGACGCTGAAGCTTTCTTT	CASSLQVDAEAFF
TRBJ2-7	TRBV7-8	few	.	TGTGCCAGCAGGCCATGGGGGTGGCAGGGCGTCTACGAGCAGTACTTC	CASRPWGWQGVYEQYF
TRBJ2-6	TRBV5-1	few	TRBD1	TGCGCCAGCAGCGCCGGACAGGGGACTGGGGCCAACGTCCTGACTTTC	CASSAGQGTGANVLTF
TRBJ1-4	TRBV6-5	few	.	TGTGCCAGCAGTTACGGTTCACAGCCTGAAAAACTGTTTTTT	CASSYGSQPEKLFF
TRBJ2-7	TRBV10-3	.	.	TGTGCCATCAGTGAGCGTGGGTACGAGCAGTACTTC	CAISERGYEQYF
TRBJ2-1	TRBV7-8	few	TRBD2	TGTGCCAGCAGCTCGAGTAGTGGGGGGGATGAGCAGTTCTTC	CASSSSSGGDEQFF
TRBJ1-3	TRBV10-3	.	.	TGTGCCATCAGTGAGAGCTTCGCAGTTGGAAACACCATATATTTT	CAISESFAVGNTIYF
TRBJ2-1	TRBV9	many	.	TGTGCCAGCAGCGAGGGGATACGCGATGAGCAGTTCTTC	CASSEGIRDEQFF
TRBJ2-5	TRBV30	few	.	TGTGCCTGGAGTGTACCCCTCCCCGCTCGAGAGACCCAGTACTTC	CAWSVPLPARETQYF
TRBJ2-3	TRBV4-3	.	TRBD2	TGCGCCAGCAGCCAGGCTACTAGCGGGGGGTGGCAGTATTTT	CASSQATSGGWQYF
TRBJ2-7	TRBV20-1	few	TRBD2	TGCAGTGCCGCTTCCGGGACTACCACCTACGAGCAGTACTTC	CSAASGTTTYEQYF
TRBJ2-3	TRBV4-1	many	.	TGCGCCAGCAGCAGAGACAGGTACACAGATACGCAGTATTTT	CASSRDRYTDTQYF
TRBJ1-4	TRBV5-1	.	.	TGCGCCAGCAGCTCGGCGGGGGTTGCAACTAATGAAAAACTGTTTTTT	CASSSAGVATNEKLFF
TRBJ1-2	TRBV12-3/TRBV12-4	few	.	TGTGCCAGCAGTTTAAACAGGGTTGGTGGCTACACCTTC	CASSLNRVGGYTF
TRBJ2-3	TRBV6-5	.	.	TGTGCCAGCAGTTACTCTCTGGCCAGAGATACGCAGTATTTT	CASSYSLARDTQYF
TRBJ2-3	TRBV9	.	.	TGTGCCAGCAGCGTTAGAGTGGGGACTAGCACAGATACGCAGTATTTT	CASSVRVGTSTDTQYF
TRBJ2-1	TRBV2	few	.	TGTGCCAGCAGACCCTCGAGCGGTACCTACAATGAGCAGTTCTTC	CASRPSSGTYNEQFF
TRBJ2-7	TRBV6-1	.	.	TGTGCCAGCAGTACCGGGCCATCAGCTACCGAGCAGTACTTC	CASSTGPSATEQYF
TRBJ2-2	TRBV7-2	.	.	TGTGCCAGCAGCGTTAGTTTCACCGGGGAGCTGTTTTTT	CASSVSFTGELFF
TRBJ2-3	TRBV2	.	.	TGTGCCAGCAGTGAAAGGTTGGGGGTTAGCACAGATACGCAGTATTTT	CASSERLGVSTDTQYF
TRBJ2-7	TRBV6-5	.	.	TGTGCCAGCAGTTACTCGATTGTCGGTACCTACGAGCAGTACTTC	CASSYSIVGTYEQYF
TRBJ2-3	TRBV10-3	few	TRBD2	TGTGCCACCACCCAACTGCCGGGACTAGCGGGGGGTAGCACAGATACGCAGTATTTT	CATTQLPGLAGGSTDTQYF
TRBJ1-2	TRBV21-1	few	.	TGTGCCAGCAGCAGACACGCGGGTTATGGCTACACCTTC	CASSRHAGYGYTF
TRBJ2-1	TRBV5-1	.	TRBD1	TGCGCCAGCAGCCAGAAAATCGGACAGGGGGATAATGAGCAGTTCTTC	CASSQKIGQGDNEQFF